Described below is a single TCR beta chain sequence and its context. Clones were read by immunoSEQ multiplex PCR, and TCRdb kept only the in-frame ones, dropping some. Counted here are 70,000 or so clones, around 93% occurring once; the ten biggest clones make up 0.42%. This CDR3 has 17 residues. Looked up from germline, CDR1 is SGDLS and CDR2 is YYNGEE. Trimming took 2 bases from V and 0 from J, leaving 17 bases between them. The data were taken from a study of technical replicates of blood from a handful of donors. The sample taken for sequencing was T cells isolated from PBMCs. The source of this sequence is a human donor in good health. The V call is TRBV9, the J call TRBJ1-1; D gene unclear. The CDR3, as DNA: TGTGCCAGCAGCGTCGGGAGTCCTCTCGGCATGAACACTGAAGCTTTCTTT. It yields the protein CASSVGSPLGMNTEAFF.